Below, 32 T cell receptor beta chains from the same sample are listed, as sequenced in a study of T-cell memory formation after mild COVID-19. TCRdb recomputed calls from the 5' RACE reads with MiXCR, one row per CDR3 protein. The sample has 250,000 to 350,000 distinct CDR3 sequences; roughly 17% are singletons. The sequenced sample was PBMCs or a T cell subset sorted from them (not recorded which). The receptor source for this set is a man between 18 and 29 years old who had mild COVID-19 (a few samples of this study predate the infection). Cell type and time point are not known.

This clonotype was recorded a few times. The genes are TRBV10-3 and TRBJ1-3; no clear D gene. The CDR3 consists of 13 residues. The V gene's germline CDR1 is ENHRY and CDR2 SYGVKD. With 2 bases removed from V and 8 bases from J, the gap between germline ends came to 10 bases. CDR3 protein: CAISEPSRDTIYF. CDR3 sequence (DNA): TGTGCCATCAGTGAGCCCTCTAGGGACACCATATATTTT.

The chain combines TRBV4-1 with TRBJ2-5, with D perhaps matching TRBD1 or TRBD2 (6 bases each). With 4 bases removed from V and 5 bases from J, the gap between germline ends came to 14 bases. The CDR3 covers 14 residues. Germline V lookup: CDR1 MGHRA, CDR2 YSYEKL. The CDR3, as DNA: TGCGCCAGCAGCCCGGGGGCCTTGGGGGAGACCCAGTACTTC. It encodes CASSPGALGETQYF.

The chain joins TRBV24-1 to TRBJ2-5; D tentatively fits TRBD1 or TRBD2 (7 bases each). This CDR3 contains 16 residues. The germline gives CDR1 KGHDR, CDR2 SFDVKD. V shed 3 bases and J shed 3 bases, with 16 bases lying between them. CDR3 DNA sequence: TGTGCCACCAGTGATGCTCGACAGGGAGGGGAAGAGACCCAGTACTTC. Residues: CATSDARQGGEETQYF.

This chain uses TRBV10-2 with TRBJ2-1; D may be TRBD2 (5 bases). The V gene lost 5 bases and the J gene lost 2 bases, with 10 bases spanning the gap. The CDR3 runs 14 residues. The germline CDR1 and CDR2 sequences are WSHSY and SAAADI. The CDR3 DNA reads as TGCGCCAGCAGTTCCACCGGGACCTACAATGAGCAGTTCTTC. This sequence encodes CASSSTGTYNEQFF.

Here the CDR3 reads CASSIIGGYTF. DNA of the CDR3: TGTGCCAGCAGTATTATAGGAGGCTACACCTTC. The chain recombines TRBV7-9 with TRBJ1-2; D uncertain. This CDR3 has 11 amino acids. CDR1 is SEHNR, CDR2 FQNEAQ, per germline (reference sequence). V dropped 6 bases and J dropped 8 bases, with 10 bases sitting between them.

There are a few counts of this clonotype. V is TRBV7-9 and J is TRBJ2-7, with D perhaps TRBD1 or TRBD2 (5 bases each). Trimming shortened V by 3 bases and J by 5 bases, and 11 bases separated the two germline ends. This CDR3 comprises 13 residues. The V gene's germline CDR1 is SEHNR and CDR2 FQNEAQ (reference sequence). The CDR3 DNA sequence: TGTGCCAGCAGCTTGGGGGTTGGCAACGAGCAGTACTTC. Protein: CASSLGVGNEQYF.

Only a few counts were recorded for this clonotype. The genes are TRBV6-5 and TRBJ2-7; 12 bases are shared with TRBD2. CDR1 is MNHEY, CDR2 SVGAGI, per germline. The V segment lost 2 bases and the J segment 2 bases; nucleotides outside the gene matches: 1. This CDR3 has 15 amino acids. CDR3 sequence reads: CASSYASGGAYEQYF. DNA of the CDR3: TGTGCCAGCAGTTACGCTAGCGGGGGGGCCTACGAGCAGTACTTC.

This clonotype turned up a few times. V gene TRBV6-5 combines with J gene TRBJ1-2; D is unclear. Germline V CDR1 and CDR2: MNHEY, SVGAGI. The CDR3 contains 13 residues. The V end was cut by 5 bases, the J end by 4 bases, with 11 bases between. The CDR3 DNA is TGTGCCAGCAGTCGCGGGAGTGGCTATGGCTACACCTTC. Amino acids: CASSRGSGYGYTF.

The V and J genes are TRBV6-6 and TRBJ2-3; 11 bases map to TRBD2. Germline CDR1 and CDR2: MNHNY and SVGAGI (reference sequence). The trim removed 5 bases at V and 2 bases at J, leaving 12 bases unmatched. The CDR3 consists of 18 residues. This chain's CDR3 is CASSHIAGGPRPTDTQYF. CDR3 coding DNA: TGTGCCAGCAGTCACATAGCGGGGGGGCCCCGTCCCACAGATACGCAGTATTTT.

This rearrangement joins TRBV12-3 or TRBV12-4 to TRBJ2-3; 10 nucleotides agree with TRBD2. This CDR3 comprises 16 residues. Losses at the gene ends were 5 bases for V and 1 base for J; bases not matched to a gene: 6. CDR3 in amino acids: CASSQAGGRGTDTQYF. In DNA form, the CDR3 reads TGTGCCAGCAGTCAAGCGGGGGGGCGGGGCACAGATACGCAGTATTTT.

In this sample, this clonotype turned up a few times. J is TRBJ1-4 and V is TRBV7-2, with a weak D call TRBD1 (6 bases). Germline V lookup: CDR1 SGHTA, CDR2 FQGNSA. This CDR3 spans 14 amino acids. V lost 5 bases, J lost 3 bases, and 10 bases lay in between. The CDR3 here is CASSADSSNEKLFF. The CDR3 region has the DNA TGTGCCAGCAGCGCGGACAGCTCTAATGAAAAACTGTTTTTT.

The chain recombines TRBV6-5 with TRBJ1-2; tentative D call: TRBD1 (5 bases). Trimming left V 2 bases short and J 4 bases short, with 8 bases between. Germline V CDR1 and CDR2: MNHEY, SVGAGI. CDR3 length: 13 residues. The chain's CDR3 is CASSYQGSYGYTF. The CDR3 bases are TGTGCCAGCAGTTACCAGGGCTCCTATGGCTACACCTTC.

This clonotype came up many times. The chain uses TRBV5-4 and TRBJ2-7; D unclear. Trimming took 5 bases from V and 5 from J, leaving 8 bases between them. The CDR3 consists of 11 residues. The germline V gene encodes CDR1 SGHNT and CDR2 YYREEE (reference sequence). The DNA for the CDR3 is TGTGCCAGCAGTTTCACCGACGAGCAGTACTTC. Translation: CASSFTDEQYF. The whole variable domain, remainder taken from reference TRBV5-4 and TRBJ2-7, is ETGVTQSPTHLIKTRGQQVTLRCSSQSGHNTVSWYQQALGQGPQFIFQYYREEENGRGNFPPRFSGLQFPNYSSELNVNALELDDSALYLCASSFTDEQYFGPGTRLTVT.

In its sample, this clonotype was seen a few times. The chain employs TRBV6-5 and TRBJ1-5, with D hard to call. V lost 6 bases, J lost 2 bases, and 14 bases lay in between. The CDR3 extends over 15 amino acids. Germline V gene data show CDR1 as MNHEY and CDR2 as SVGAGI. The CDR3 protein is CASSRGLGGNQPQHF. The CDR3 coding sequence is TGTGCCAGCAGCCGAGGACTTGGGGGCAATCAGCCCCAGCATTTT.

Many counts were recorded for this clonotype. This rearrangement joins TRBV11-2 to TRBJ2-7; TRBD2 agrees at 7 bases. The CDR3 runs 15 residues. Germline lookup yields CDR1 SGHAT and CDR2 FQNNGV. Unmatched junction bases numbered 9, after V lost 5 bases and J lost 2 bases. The DNA for the CDR3 is TGTGCCAGCAGCCCCGGGAGGATGGGGGCCTACGAGCAGTACTTC. It is translated as CASSPGRMGAYEQYF.

A few counts support this clonotype. This chain joins TRBV5-1 and TRBJ2-1; 8 bases are a match to TRBD1. The CDR3 has 14 residues. From germline, CDR1 is SGHRS and CDR2 YFSETQ. V lost 4 bases to trimming and J lost 12 bases; unmatched junction nucleotides: 12. CDR3 in amino acids: CASSVGQGLAWQFF. The DNA for the CDR3 is TGCGCCAGCAGCGTAGGACAGGGTTTGGCTTGGCAGTTCTTC.

This rearrangement joins TRBV7-2 to TRBJ1-1; weak D call: TRBD1 (5 bases). The CDR3 sequence is 15 residues long. Germline CDR1 is SGHTA and CDR2 is FQGNSA. V gave up 3 bases and J gave up 6 bases, with 17 bases separating them. The CDR3 DNA is TGTGCCAGCAGCTTCACCTGGGCGGTAGGGGCTGAAGCTTTCTTT. This encodes CASSFTWAVGAEAFF.

This clonotype has a handful of counts. The chain couples TRBV20-1 to TRBJ2-2; no clear D gene. The CDR3 sequence is 13 residues long. Trimming took 6 bases from V and 0 from J, leaving 8 bases between them. Germline V CDR1 and CDR2: DFQATT, SNEGSKA (reference sequence). The CDR3 DNA reads TGCAGTGCGGAATCAACGAACACCGGGGAGCTGTTTTTT. Amino acid sequence: CSAESTNTGELFF.

The table lists this clonotype with a few counts. This chain connects TRBV27 to TRBJ1-6, with D perhaps matching TRBD1 (6 bases). CDR3 length equals 14 residues. V lost 2 bases and J 10 bases, leaving 12 bases between the germline ends. The V gene's germline CDR1 is MNHEY and CDR2 SMNVEV (reference sequence). The CDR3 is CASSLGGPGSPLHF. Here the CDR3 DNA reads TGTGCCAGCAGTTTAGGGGGGCCGGGATCACCCCTCCACTTT.

V usage is TRBV6-5 and J usage is TRBJ2-3; maybe TRBD2 (5 bases). V was trimmed by 2 bases and J by 7 bases, leaving 7 bases between them. The CDR3 totals 12 residues. The V gene's germline CDR1 is MNHEY and CDR2 SVGAGI. The CDR3 DNA reads as TGTGCCAGCAGTTACGAGCGGAATACGCAGTATTTT. Translated: CASSYERNTQYF.

J is TRBJ2-1 and V is TRBV9; TRBD2 aligns across 10 bases. This CDR3 has 15 amino acids. The V gene end was trimmed by 5 bases and the J gene end by 2 bases; junction bases not matched to a gene: 4. Germline values: CDR1 SGDLS, CDR2 YYNGEE. The CDR3 is CASSRSGGAYNEQFF. The CDR3 DNA follows: TGTGCCAGCAGTCGGAGCGGGGGGGCCTACAATGAGCAGTTCTTC.

This clonotype was seen a few times. The chain links TRBV12-3 or TRBV12-4 to TRBJ2-4; D is tentatively TRBD1 or TRBD2 (6 bases each). The CDR3 is 16 residues long. Trimming cost V 5 bases and J 0 bases, with 14 bases left between them. The CDR3 is CASSATGAIAKNIQYF. CDR3 nucleotide sequence: TGTGCCAGCAGTGCGACGGGGGCCATAGCCAAAAACATTCAGTACTTC.

The chain recombines TRBV5-1 with TRBJ2-4, with a tentative D call TRBD1 (6 bases). The CDR3 length is 13 residues. V lost 3 bases, J lost 7 bases, and 11 bases lay in between. Per the germline V gene, CDR1 is SGHRS and CDR2 is YFSETQ. The CDR3 bases are TGCGCCAGCAGCTCAGAGGACAGCAACATTCAGTACTTC. This encodes CASSSEDSNIQYF.

This clonotype was detected ten times or more. In nucleotides, the CDR3 is TGTGCCAGCAGTCAGGGACCCATTGAAGCTTTCTTT. This sequence encodes CASSQGPIEAFF. The rearrangement joins TRBV6-5 to TRBJ1-1; possibly TRBD1 for D (5 bases). Germline-derived CDR1 and CDR2 are MNHEY and SVGAGI. Trimming removed 5 bases at V and 7 bases at J, with 11 bases between. This CDR3 is built from 12 residues.

This clonotype was counted between two and nine times. J is TRBJ2-3 and V is TRBV11-2; D uncertain. In germline, CDR1 is SGHAT, CDR2 FQNNGV. CDR3 length: 14 amino acids. The germline V and J ends were trimmed by 5 bases and 0 bases, with 9 bases remaining between them. This CDR3 is CASSRAVSTDTQYF. In nucleotides, the CDR3 is TGTGCCAGCAGCCGCGCGGTTAGCACAGATACGCAGTATTTT.

This clonotype was recorded a few times. A read error may account for a junction end that differs from germline. The J gene is TRBJ2-5, the V gene TRBV7-9; TRBD2 might be the D (6 bases). In germline, CDR1 is SEHNR, CDR2 FQNEAQ (reference sequence). The CDR3 extends over 14 amino acids. CDR3 loop: CASSVAAGTETQYF. As DNA, the CDR3 is TGTGCCAGCAGCGTAGCCGCGGGGACAGAGACCCAGTACTTC.

This clonotype was found a few times. The rearrangement uses TRBV4-1 and TRBJ2-2; 15 nucleotides agree with TRBD2. Germline values: CDR1 MGHRA, CDR2 YSYEKL. The CDR3 spans 18 residues. Trimming removed 8 bases from V and 6 bases from J; junction bases left unmatched: 13. The CDR3 region is CASVGTSGGSLVPGELFF. The CDR3 DNA reads TGCGCCAGCGTGGGGACTAGCGGGGGGTCCTTGGTCCCCGGGGAGCTGTTTTTT.

This clonotype was seen a few times. The chain carries TRBV3-1 and TRBJ1-1; a weak D match, TRBD1 (5 bases). Trimming removed 3 bases at V and 0 bases at J, with 11 bases between. Per germline, CDR1 LGHDT and CDR2 YNNKEL (reference sequence). CDR3 size: 15 residues. CDR3 coding DNA: TGTGCCAGCAGCCAGGGGTGGGGGGTGAACACTGAAGCTTTCTTT. It codes for CASSQGWGVNTEAFF. Full variable domain (outside the CDR3, taken from reference TRBV3-1 and TRBJ1-1): DTAVSQTPKYLVTQMGNDKSIKCEQNLGHDTMYWYKQDSKKFLKIMFSYNNKELIINETVPNRFSPKSPDKAHLNLHINSLELGDSAVYFCASSQGWGVNTEAFFGQGTRLTVV.

This clonotype was counted ten times or more. The J gene is TRBJ2-7, the V gene TRBV7-2, with D perhaps TRBD2 (5 bases). The germline CDR1 and CDR2 sequences are SGHTA and FQGNSA. The V end was cut by 2 bases, the J end by 4 bases, with 9 bases between. This CDR3 spans 13 amino acids. The CDR3 reads CASSLSGRYEQYV. The CDR3 nucleotides read TGTGCCAGCAGCTTAAGCGGTCGGTACGAGCAGTACGTC.

This clonotype was observed a handful of times. The chain is built from TRBV4-3 and TRBJ2-7; tentatively, D is TRBD1 (5 bases). V lost 0 bases, J lost 3 bases, and 15 bases lay in between. The CDR3 contains 16 residues. From germline, CDR1 is LGHNA and CDR2 YSLEER. Written as DNA, the CDR3 is TGCGCCAGCAGCCAAGATCAGGGTAGGCTCTACTACGAGCAGTACTTC. Residues: CASSQDQGRLYYEQYF.

This clonotype was seen repeatedly, ten times or more. The chain carries TRBV5-1 and TRBJ2-3; D perhaps matches TRBD2 (6 bases). CDR3 length: 15 amino acids. Looked up from germline, CDR1 is SGHRS and CDR2 is YFSETQ. V was pared by 0 bases and J by 2 bases, with 10 bases between. CDR3: CASSLVAAITDTQYF. The DNA of the CDR3 is TGCGCCAGCAGCTTGGTAGCGGCAATCACAGATACGCAGTATTTT.

This clonotype was counted between two and nine times. The V call is TRBV2, the J call TRBJ2-2; D call uncertain. Trimming took 4 bases from V and 3 from J, leaving 9 bases between them. The CDR3 contains 14 residues. CDR1 and CDR2 (germline): SNHLY, FYNNEI. Written as DNA, the CDR3 is TGTGCCAGCAGTGGACGGATCTACACCGGGGAGCTGTTTTTT. Protein: CASSGRIYTGELFF.